What follows are 19 T cell receptor beta chains derived from one specimen sequenced in a study of molecular identifiers for immune sequencing clone quantification. From the PCR reads, TCRdb called clonotypes with MiXCR, one entry per CDR3 protein. The sample records more than 450,000 distinct CDR3 sequences, about a quarter being singletons. Sequenced: naive CD8+ T cells from blood, with Jurkat cell RNA spiked in. Subset described: FACS-sorted CD8+CD4-CCR7+CD45RA+ naive T cells. Source of these receptors: a human donor in good health. Some libraries in this study had Jurkat cell RNA spiked in.

In this sample, this clonotype turned up a few times. The V and J genes are TRBV11-1 and TRBJ2-7; D is possibly TRBD2 (7 bases). V lost 5 bases, J lost 6 bases, and 17 bases lay in between. Germline values: CDR1 SGHAT, CDR2 FQDESV (reference sequence). The CDR3 sequence is 14 residues long. The CDR3 DNA reads TGTGCCAGCAGCCGGAGCGGGACAAGTGTCGAGCAGTACTTC. It specifies CASSRSGTSVEQYF.

The V and J genes are TRBV30 and TRBJ2-3; D unresolved. V shed 5 bases and J shed 0 bases, with 9 bases lying between them. The V gene's germline CDR1 is GTSNPN and CDR2 SVGIG (reference sequence). The CDR3 is made up of 13 amino acids. CDR3 DNA sequence: TGTGCCTGGCTCGCGGAAAGCACAGATACGCAGTATTTT. Protein: CAWLAESTDTQYF. The full variable domain, its missing parts supplied by reference TRBV30 and TRBJ2-3, is SQTIHQWPATLVQPVGSPLSLECTVEGTSNPNLYWYRQAAGRGLQLLFYSVGIGQISSEVPQNLSASRPQDRQFILSSKKLLLSDSGFYLCAWLAESTDTQYFGPGTRLTVL.

This clonotype was seen a single time. The junction differs from germline at one of its ends, possibly a read error. This chain uses TRBV29-1 with TRBJ1-3, with a weak D call TRBD1 (5 bases). The CDR3 contains 12 residues. CDR1 is SQVTM, CDR2 ANQGSEA, per germline. The CDR3 nucleotides read TGCAGCGTTGCAGGGATTGGAAGCACCATATATTTT. It encodes CSVAGIGSTIYF.

This clonotype was detected only a few times. This chain connects TRBV9 to TRBJ2-1; TRBD2 agrees at 13 bases. The germline CDR1 and CDR2 sequences are SGDLS and YYNGEE. V shed 5 bases and J 8 bases; nucleotides not matched to a gene: 4. This CDR3 has 14 amino acids. The chain's CDR3 is CASSGLAGDDEQFF. The CDR3 DNA sequence: TGTGCCAGCAGTGGACTAGCGGGAGATGATGAGCAGTTCTTC.

This clonotype was counted at least ten times. The V call is TRBV6-2 or TRBV6-3, the J call TRBJ1-5; weak D call: TRBD1 (6 bases). The germline CDR1 and CDR2 sequences are MNHEY and SVGEGT. CDR3 length: 12 amino acids. V lost 6 bases and J 6 bases, leaving 9 bases between the germline ends. The chain's CDR3 is CASRQQGQPQHF. In DNA, the CDR3 is TGTGCCAGCAGACAACAGGGTCAGCCCCAGCATTTT.

This clonotype showed up just a few times. The chain has TRBV30 and TRBJ2-5, with no clear D. Trimming shortened V by 4 bases and J by 1 base, and 7 bases separated the two germline ends. Germline assignment: CDR1 GTSNPN and CDR2 SVGIG (reference sequence). The CDR3 consists of 12 residues. The DNA for the CDR3 is TGTGCCTGGAATCGGGTCCAAGAGACCCAGTACTTC. Its protein is CAWNRVQETQYF.

V is TRBV28 and J is TRBJ2-3, with 11 bases fitting TRBD2. Germline V lookup: CDR1 MDHEN, CDR2 SYDVKM. V shed 8 bases, J shed 6 bases, and the junction held 13 bases outside the gene matches. The CDR3 consists of 16 residues. CDR3 protein: CASGTSGNPGGDTQYF. The CDR3 bases are TGTGCCAGCGGGACTAGCGGAAACCCAGGGGGGGATACGCAGTATTTT.

This clonotype was seen at least ten times. The chain recombines TRBV20-1 with TRBJ2-7; 7 bases match TRBD1. This CDR3 is 13 amino acids long. CDR1 and CDR2 from the germline V gene are DFQATT and SNEGSKA (reference sequence). With 3 bases clipped from V and 4 bases from J, the junction kept 6 bases outside the gene matches. The chain's CDR3 is CSAREQGLYEQYF. CDR3 bases: TGCAGTGCTAGGGAACAGGGGTTGTACGAGCAGTACTTC.

The chain combines TRBV2 with TRBJ2-7, with D tentatively TRBD1 (6 bases). Germline CDR1 reads SNHLY; CDR2 reads FYNNEI. V gave up 6 bases and J gave up 3 bases, with 12 bases separating them. CDR3 length: 13 residues. The CDR3 DNA reads TGTGCCAGCAGAGGACAGTCCCTCTACGAGCAGTACTTC. Translation gives CASRGQSLYEQYF.

This clonotype was recorded at least ten times. The chain couples TRBV29-1 to TRBJ2-3; 7 positions match TRBD2. Germline V CDR1 and CDR2: SQVTM, ANQGSEA. The CDR3 extends over 18 amino acids. V was clipped by 2 bases and J by 4 bases; unmatched bases: 18. The CDR3 sequence is CSVEYLREFNPPPDTQYF. The CDR3 region has the DNA TGCAGCGTTGAATACCTGCGGGAGTTCAACCCTCCCCCAGATACGCAGTATTTT.

CDR3 sequence (DNA): TGTGCCAGCAGTGAAGTTCTAGGAGATACGCAGTATTTT. This encodes CASSEVLGDTQYF. The V call is TRBV6-1, the J call TRBJ2-3; D not certain. Germline CDR1 is MNHNS and CDR2 is SASEGT. V lost 1 base and J lost 5, with 7 bases in between. The CDR3 spans 13 residues.

This chain joins TRBV20-1 and TRBJ1-4; TRBD1 matches at 9 bases. The V and J ends lost 1 base and 7 bases, in that order; junction bases with no gene match: 7. Germline lookup yields CDR1 DFQATT and CDR2 SNEGSKA (reference sequence). The CDR3 length is 15 residues. DNA for the CDR3: TGCAGTGCTAGAGGACAGGGGGACGAGAGTGAAAAACTGTTTTTT. Protein: CSARGQGDESEKLFF.

The V and J genes are TRBV25-1 and TRBJ2-3; 10 bases agree with TRBD1. CDR1 is MGHDK, CDR2 SYGVNS, per germline. Trimming cost V 6 bases and J 4 bases; bases outside gene matches: 7. CDR3 size: 15 residues. The CDR3 loop is CASSGTGAGADTQYF. Here the CDR3 DNA reads TGTGCCAGCAGCGGGACAGGGGCAGGCGCAGATACGCAGTATTTT.

This rearrangement joins TRBV4-1 to TRBJ1-4; D is uncertain. This CDR3 is 14 amino acids long. V gave up 4 bases and J gave up 7 bases, with 13 bases separating them. Germline-derived CDR1 and CDR2 are MGHRA and YSYEKL. For the CDR3, the DNA is TGCGCCAGCAGCCGGAGTCCGCCAGGTGAAAAACTGTTTTTT. Translated: CASSRSPPGEKLFF.

This clonotype was recorded at least ten times. This sequence joins TRBV28 and TRBJ1-5; D call uncertain. V lost 7 bases and J 0 bases, leaving 16 bases between the germline ends. Germline CDR1 MDHEN, CDR2 SYDVKM. The CDR3 contains 16 residues. DNA of the CDR3: TGTGCCAGCACCTCCCCGTTGTGGGGTAGCAATCAGCCCCAGCATTTT. Its translation: CASTSPLWGSNQPQHF.

Notes on this clonotype: A read error may be the cause here, since a much bigger clone is one base away. The chain employs TRBV28 and TRBJ2-3; D is unclear. The J call could be wrong; TRBJ1-5 is a better fit for the DNA end. CDR3 length: 17 residues. CDR1 and CDR2 (germline): MDHEN, SYDVKM. The CDR3 nucleotides are TGTGCCAGCAGTGAAACCGGTCTAGCGTATAGCACAGATACGCAGCATTTT. The encoded protein is CASSETGLAYSTDTQHF.

The sample holds many counts of this clonotype. This chain links TRBV7-2 with TRBJ1-1, with D uncertain. Trimming shortened V by 5 bases and J by 0 bases, and 16 bases separated the two germline ends. The V gene's germline CDR1 is SGHTA and CDR2 FQGNSA. CDR3 length: 16 residues. The DNA for the CDR3 is TGTGCCAGCAGCCCAACCCACAGTTTGATGAACACTGAAGCTTTCTTT. Translation gives CASSPTHSLMNTEAFF.

The table lists this clonotype with a few counts. The chain uses TRBV7-2 and TRBJ2-3; 14 nucleotides agree with TRBD2. CDR3 size: 17 residues. Germline CDR1 is SGHTA and CDR2 is FQGNSA. V trimming: 5 bases; J trimming: 4 bases; junction bases outside the gene matches: 8. The CDR3 DNA sequence: TGTGCCAGCAGCCTGAGGTGGGGACTAGCGGGAGCAGATACGCAGTATTTT. Translation: CASSLRWGLAGADTQYF. Complete variable domain (other parts from reference TRBV7-2 and TRBJ2-3): GAGVSQSPSNKVTEKGKDVELRCDPISGHTALYWYRQSLGQGLEFLIYFQGNSAPDKSGLPSDRFSAERTGGSVSTLTIQRTQQEDSAVYLCASSLRWGLAGADTQYFGPGTRLTVL.

This clonotype has ten or more counts. V gene TRBV4-3 combines with J gene TRBJ2-5; no reliable D call. Germline V gives CDR1 LGHNA, CDR2 YSLEER. The CDR3 loop spans 14 amino acids. Trimming stripped 0 bases from V and 5 bases from J, with 10 bases between. CDR3 bases: TGCGCCAGCAGCCAAGATCGGTCCTTCGAGACCCAGTACTTC. Translation gives CASSQDRSFETQYF.